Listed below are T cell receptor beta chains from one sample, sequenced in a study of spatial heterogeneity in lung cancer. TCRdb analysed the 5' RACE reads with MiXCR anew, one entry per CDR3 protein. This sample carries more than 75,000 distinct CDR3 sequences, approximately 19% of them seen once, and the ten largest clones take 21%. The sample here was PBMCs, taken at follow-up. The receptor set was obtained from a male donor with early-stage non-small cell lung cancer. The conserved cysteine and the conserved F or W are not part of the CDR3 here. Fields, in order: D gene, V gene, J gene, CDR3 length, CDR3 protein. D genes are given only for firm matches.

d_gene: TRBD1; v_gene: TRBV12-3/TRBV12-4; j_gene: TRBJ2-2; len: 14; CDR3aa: ASRKGTDRRTGELF
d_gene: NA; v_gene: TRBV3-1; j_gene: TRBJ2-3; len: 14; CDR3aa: ASSQGGSRPTDTQY
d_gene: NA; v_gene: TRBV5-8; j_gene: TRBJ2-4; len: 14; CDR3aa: ASSYWGRAGLNIQY
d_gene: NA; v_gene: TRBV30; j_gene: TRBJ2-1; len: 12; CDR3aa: AWSDHGGTNEQF
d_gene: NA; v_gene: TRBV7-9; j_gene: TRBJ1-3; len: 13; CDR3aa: ASSLVKDSGNTIY
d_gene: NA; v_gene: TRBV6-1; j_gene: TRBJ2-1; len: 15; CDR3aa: ASRFEEGGSSYNEQF
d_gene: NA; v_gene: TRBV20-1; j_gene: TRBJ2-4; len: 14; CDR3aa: SARDQGHGAKNIQY
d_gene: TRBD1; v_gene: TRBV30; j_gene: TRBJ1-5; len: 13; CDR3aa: ASRTGGLSNQPQH
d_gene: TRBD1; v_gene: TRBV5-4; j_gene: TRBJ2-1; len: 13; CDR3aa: ASSQKGQGYNEQF
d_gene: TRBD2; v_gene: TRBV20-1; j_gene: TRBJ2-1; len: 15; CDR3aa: SAREIKRLARGNEQF
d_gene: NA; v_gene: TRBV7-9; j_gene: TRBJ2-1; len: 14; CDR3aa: ASSPRDPSSYNEQF
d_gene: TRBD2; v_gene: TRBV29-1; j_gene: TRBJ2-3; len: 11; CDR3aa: SVNGLVTDTQY
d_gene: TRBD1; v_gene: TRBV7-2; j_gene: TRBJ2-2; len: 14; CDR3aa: ASSFGTGGRKGELF
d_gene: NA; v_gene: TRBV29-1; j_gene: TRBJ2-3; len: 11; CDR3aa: SVKRGSTDTQY
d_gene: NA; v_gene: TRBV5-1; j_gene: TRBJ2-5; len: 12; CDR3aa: ASSLEAGPGTQY
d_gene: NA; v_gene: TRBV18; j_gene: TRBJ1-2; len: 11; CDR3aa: ASSPAGSYGYT
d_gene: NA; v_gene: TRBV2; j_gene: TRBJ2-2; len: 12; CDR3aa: ASKTRQNTGELF
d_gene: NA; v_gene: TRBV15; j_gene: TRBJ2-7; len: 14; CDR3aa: ATSRDIRAATYEQY
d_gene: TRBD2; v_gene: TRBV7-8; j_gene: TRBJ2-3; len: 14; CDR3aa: ASSSPPGRARDTQY
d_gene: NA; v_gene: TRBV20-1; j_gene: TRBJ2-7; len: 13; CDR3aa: SAPDHTTSSYEQY
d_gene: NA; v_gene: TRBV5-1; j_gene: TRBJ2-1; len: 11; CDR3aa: ASSFSKGNEQF
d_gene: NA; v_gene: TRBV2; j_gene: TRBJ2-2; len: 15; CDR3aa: ASSDPNTSSDTGELF
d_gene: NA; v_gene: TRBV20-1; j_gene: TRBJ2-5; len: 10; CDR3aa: SAPTVQETQY
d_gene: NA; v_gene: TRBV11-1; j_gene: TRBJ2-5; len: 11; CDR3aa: ASSLDSKRPQY
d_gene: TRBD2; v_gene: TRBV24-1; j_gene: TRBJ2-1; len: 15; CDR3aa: ATSDRTLAGSHNEQF
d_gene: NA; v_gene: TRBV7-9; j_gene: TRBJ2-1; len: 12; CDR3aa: ASSLDGVGNEQF
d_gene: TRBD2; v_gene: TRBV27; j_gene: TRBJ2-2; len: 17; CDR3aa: ASSSRLAGPFANTGELF
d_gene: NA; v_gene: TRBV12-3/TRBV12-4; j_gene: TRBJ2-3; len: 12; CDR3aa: ATSFGGFTDTQY
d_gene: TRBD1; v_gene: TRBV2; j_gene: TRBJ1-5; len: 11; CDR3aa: ASSGDSGQPQH
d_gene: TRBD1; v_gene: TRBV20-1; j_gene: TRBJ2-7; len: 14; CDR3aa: SASNSGTGVKGEQY
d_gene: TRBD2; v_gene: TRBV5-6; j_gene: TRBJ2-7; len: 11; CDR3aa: ASSGLAAYEQY
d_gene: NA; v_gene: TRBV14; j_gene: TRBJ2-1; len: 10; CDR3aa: ASSQENNEQF
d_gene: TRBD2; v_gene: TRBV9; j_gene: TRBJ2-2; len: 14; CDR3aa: ASSVVASGSTGELF
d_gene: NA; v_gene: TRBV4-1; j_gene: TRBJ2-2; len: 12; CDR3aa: ASSQRGPIRGLF
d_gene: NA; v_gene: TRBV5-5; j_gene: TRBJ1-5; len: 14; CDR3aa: ASSKAAGADNQPQH
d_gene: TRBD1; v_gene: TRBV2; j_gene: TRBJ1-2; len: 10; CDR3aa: ASSQDRDGYT
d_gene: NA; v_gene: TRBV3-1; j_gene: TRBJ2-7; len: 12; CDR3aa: ASSQNTIAYEQY
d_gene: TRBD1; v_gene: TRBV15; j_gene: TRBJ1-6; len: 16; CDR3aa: ATSTSRDRAKGNSPLH
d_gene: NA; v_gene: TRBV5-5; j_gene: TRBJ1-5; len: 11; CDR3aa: ASSFNFNQPQH
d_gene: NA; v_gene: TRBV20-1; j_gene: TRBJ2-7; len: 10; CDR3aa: SARDDSYEQY
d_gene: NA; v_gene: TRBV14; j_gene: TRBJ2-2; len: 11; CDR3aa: ASSQYRAGELF
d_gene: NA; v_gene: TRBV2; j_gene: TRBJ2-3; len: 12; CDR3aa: ASSELVSTDTQY
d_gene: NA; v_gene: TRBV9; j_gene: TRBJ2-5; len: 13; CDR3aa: ASSRGPGEGETQY
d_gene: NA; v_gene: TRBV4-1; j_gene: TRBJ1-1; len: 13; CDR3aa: ASSQVASANTEAF
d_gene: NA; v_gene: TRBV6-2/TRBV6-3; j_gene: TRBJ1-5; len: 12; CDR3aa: ASRQPTGYQPQH
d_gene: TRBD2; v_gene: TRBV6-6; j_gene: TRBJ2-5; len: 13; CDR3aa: ASSARGGTAETQY
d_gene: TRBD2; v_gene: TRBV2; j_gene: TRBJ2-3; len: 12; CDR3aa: ASRGLAATDTQY
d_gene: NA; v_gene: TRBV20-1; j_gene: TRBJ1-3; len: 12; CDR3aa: SASEGGSGNTIY
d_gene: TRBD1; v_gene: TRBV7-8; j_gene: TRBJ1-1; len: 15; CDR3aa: ASSLRDRPVMNTEAF
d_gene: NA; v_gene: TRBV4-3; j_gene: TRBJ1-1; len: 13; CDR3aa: ASSQDWGAWTEAF
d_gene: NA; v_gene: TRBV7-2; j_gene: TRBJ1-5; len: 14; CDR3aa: ASSLDQVRGNQPQH
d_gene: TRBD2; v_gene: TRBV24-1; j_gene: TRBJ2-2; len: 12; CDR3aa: ATGLAGQTGELF
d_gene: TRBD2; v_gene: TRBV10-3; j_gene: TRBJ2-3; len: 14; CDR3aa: AISSGTSGRTDTQY
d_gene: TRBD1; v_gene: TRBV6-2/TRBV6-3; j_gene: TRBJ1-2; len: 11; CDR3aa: ASSPPGQYGYT
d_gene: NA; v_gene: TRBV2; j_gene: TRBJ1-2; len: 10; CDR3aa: ASRRSGFGYT